A single sample gave rise to the 2 T cell receptor beta chains below, sequenced in a study of T cell repertoires in cytomegalovirus infection. TCRdb fed the reads into MiXCR, producing one record per CDR3 protein. The sample consists of roughly 630,000 distinct CDR3 sequences, 24% of them appearing once. The sequenced sample was CD8+ T cells from PBMCs. The receptors were sampled from a human donor in good health (CMV status not recorded). Some clones in this sample may be carry-over from other donors' samples.

The chain couples TRBV27 to TRBJ1-1; no firm D call. The CDR3 consists of 17 residues. V was clipped by 0 bases and J by 0 bases, with 14 bases between them. Germline lookup yields CDR1 MNHEY and CDR2 SMNVEV (reference sequence). For the CDR3, the DNA is TGTGCCAGCAGTTTATCTTTTATCGGTACAATGAACACTGAAGCTTTCTTT. This translates into CASSLSFIGTMNTEAFF.

This clonotype was detected a few times. DNA of the CDR3: TGTGCCAGCAATTTCGGATCCGGTACTGAAGCTTTCTTT. This sequence encodes CASNFGSGTEAFF. The J gene is TRBJ1-1, the V gene TRBV12-3 or TRBV12-4, with D hard to call. There are 13 residues in the CDR3. The ends were cut back, 7 bases at V and 5 bases at J, with 14 bases in the middle.